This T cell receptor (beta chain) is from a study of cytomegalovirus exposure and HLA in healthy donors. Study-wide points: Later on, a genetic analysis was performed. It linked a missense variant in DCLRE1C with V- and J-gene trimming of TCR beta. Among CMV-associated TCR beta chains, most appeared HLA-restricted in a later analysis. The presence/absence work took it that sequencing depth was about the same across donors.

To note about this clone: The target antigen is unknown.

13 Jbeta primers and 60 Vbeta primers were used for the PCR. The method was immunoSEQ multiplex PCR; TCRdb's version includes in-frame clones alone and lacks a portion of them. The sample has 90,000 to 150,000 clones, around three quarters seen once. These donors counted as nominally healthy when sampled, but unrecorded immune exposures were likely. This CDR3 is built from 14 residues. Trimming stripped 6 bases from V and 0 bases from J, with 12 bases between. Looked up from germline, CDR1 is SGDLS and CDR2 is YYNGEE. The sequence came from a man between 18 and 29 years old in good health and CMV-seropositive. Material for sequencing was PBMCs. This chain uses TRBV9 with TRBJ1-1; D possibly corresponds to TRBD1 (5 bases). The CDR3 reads CASTKGLMNTEAFF. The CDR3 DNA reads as TGTGCCAGCACCAAGGGACTGATGAACACTGAAGCTTTCTTT.